Below are 15 T cell receptor beta chains sequenced from a single sample in a study of PD-L1 blockade in urothelial cancer. Sample time point: pretreatment peripheral blood. Using immunoSEQ multiplex PCR, the repertoire was profiled, and TCRdb retains in-frame clones only, with some absent. The table has some 120,000 clones, roughly 84% seen once. The input for sequencing was PBMCs, taken around atezolizumab (anti-PD-L1) treatment. Source of these receptors: a man over 45 with urothelial cancer.

V usage is TRBV7-6 and J usage is TRBJ2-7, with 7 bases lining up with TRBD2. V dropped 0 bases and J dropped 2; count of bases not matched to a gene: 4. Germline CDR1 SGHVS, CDR2 FNYEAQ. The CDR3 is 15 residues long. The CDR3 loop is CASSLASGGPYEQYF. In nucleotides, the CDR3 is TGTGCCAGCAGCTTAGCGTCGGGGGGACCCTACGAGCAGTACTTC.

The chain joins TRBV5-1 to TRBJ2-2; weak D call: TRBD2 (6 bases). Trimming left V 0 bases short and J 2 bases short, with 11 bases between. The germline V gene encodes CDR1 SGHRS and CDR2 YFSETQ. The CDR3 runs to 16 residues. CDR3 amino acids: CASSLVAGPNTGELFF. CDR3 sequence (DNA): TGCGCCAGCAGCTTGGTGGCGGGGCCAAACACCGGGGAGCTGTTTTTT.

J is TRBJ2-1 and V is TRBV9, with a possible D match to TRBD2 (5 bases). The CDR3 is 15 amino acids. Germline V gene data show CDR1 as SGDLS and CDR2 as YYNGEE. Trimming removed 0 bases at V and 0 bases at J, with 7 bases between. DNA for the CDR3: TGTGCCAGCAGCGTAGCGGCGGGCTCCTACAATGAGCAGTTCTTC. The encoded protein is CASSVAAGSYNEQFF.

The V and J genes are TRBV30 and TRBJ2-5, with 7 bases aligning to TRBD2. After removal of 0 bases from V and 4 bases from J, the junction contained 5 bases not matched to a gene. CDR3 length equals 14 residues. Germline CDR1 reads GTSNPN; CDR2 reads SVGIG (reference sequence). The DNA of the CDR3 is TGTGCCTGGAGTGTACGAGGGAGGGTAGAGACCCAGTACTTC. As protein: CAWSVRGRVETQYF.

The chain combines TRBV2 with TRBJ1-5; 7 bases fit TRBD1. The V gene end was trimmed by 4 bases and the J gene end by 0 bases; junction bases not matched to a gene: 9. The CDR3 consists of 17 residues. Looked up from germline, CDR1 is SNHLY and CDR2 is FYNNEI. The CDR3 is CASSVTTGLYSNQPQHF. CDR3 DNA sequence: TGTGCCAGCAGTGTCACGACAGGGCTCTATAGCAATCAGCCCCAGCATTTT.

The rearrangement uses TRBV28 and TRBJ1-6; D perhaps matches TRBD1 (5 bases). Deletions cut 5 bases from V and 11 bases from J, with 19 bases between. Germline assignment: CDR1 MDHEN and CDR2 SYDVKM. CDR3 length: 15 residues. CDR3 DNA: TGTGCCAGCAGTCCCCACCCGGTGGCGGGGCCACCCCTCCACTTT. This gives the protein CASSPHPVAGPPLHF.

The J gene is TRBJ1-1, the V gene TRBV6-4; D call uncertain. The germline CDR1 and CDR2 sequences are MRHNA and SNTAGT. CDR3 length: 14 residues. The germline V and J ends were trimmed by 6 bases and 0 bases, with 11 bases remaining between them. This CDR3 is CASRPTTMNTEAFF. CDR3 coding DNA: TGTGCCAGCAGGCCGACAACAATGAACACTGAAGCTTTCTTT.

The CDR3 loop reads CASSSNTQGNEQYF. CDR3 DNA: TGTGCCAGCAGCTCTAACACACAGGGCAACGAGCAGTACTTC. V and J are TRBV5-4 and TRBJ2-7, with D perhaps matching TRBD1 (6 bases). The CDR3 is made up of 14 amino acids. Trimming left V 3 bases short and J 5 bases short, with 15 bases between. Germline V gives CDR1 SGHNT, CDR2 YYREEE (reference sequence).

This chain uses TRBV30 with TRBJ2-5; 10 bases agree with TRBD2. Germline CDR1 GTSNPN, CDR2 SVGIG (reference sequence). The CDR3 spans 16 residues. V lost 1 base, J lost 4 bases, and 9 bases stayed unmatched. CDR3: CAWSAPRASGRETQYF. Written as DNA, the CDR3 is TGTGCCTGGAGTGCCCCCCGGGCTAGCGGGAGAGAGACCCAGTACTTC.

This sequence joins TRBV19 and TRBJ1-2; TRBD1 agrees at 7 bases. The ends lost 3 bases at V and 0 bases at J; junction bases unmatched: 7. The CDR3 extends over 16 amino acids. CDR1 is LNHDA and CDR2 is SQIVND in the germline V gene (reference sequence). In DNA, the CDR3 is TGTGCCAGTAGTATCTCGGGACAGATAGCTAACTATGGCTACACCTTC. Its translation: CASSISGQIANYGYTF. Supplemented by reference TRBV19 and TRBJ1-2, the full variable domain reads DGGITQSPKYLFRKEGQNVTLSCEQNLNHDAMYWYRQDPGQGLRLIYYSQIVNDFQKGDIAEGYSVSREKKESFPLTVTSAQKNPTAFYLCASSISGQIANYGYTFGSGTRLTVV.

The rearrangement uses TRBV9 and TRBJ1-1; TRBD1 matches 7 bases. Trimming cost V 4 bases and J 7 bases; bases outside gene matches: 7. Germline V gene data show CDR1 as SGDLS and CDR2 as YYNGEE. CDR3 length: 13 residues. The CDR3 sequence: CASSQRTGSEAFF. The DNA of the CDR3 is TGTGCCAGCAGCCAACGGACAGGAAGTGAAGCTTTCTTT.

This clone was picked up one time. The rearrangement links TRBV7-9 to TRBJ1-5; 9 bases map to TRBD1. Germline CDR1 and CDR2: SEHNR and FQNEAQ (reference sequence). J gave up 7 bases and V 3 bases, and 4 bases lay outside the gene matches. This CDR3 region has 14 residues. For the CDR3, the DNA is TGTGCCAGCAGCTTCGGACAGGGGCACCAGCCCCAGCATTTT. It encodes CASSFGQGHQPQHF. The complete variable domain, with remaining parts taken from reference TRBV7-9 and TRBJ1-5, reads DTGVSQNPRHKITKRGQNVTFRCDPISEHNRLYWYRQTLGQGPEFLTYFQNEAQLEKSRLLSDRFSAERPKGSFSTLEIQRTEQGDSAMYLCASSFGQGHQPQHFGDGTRLSIL.

This chain joins TRBV28 and TRBJ2-1; 11 nucleotides agree with TRBD1. Germline lookup yields CDR1 MDHEN and CDR2 SYDVKM. V was pared by 6 bases and J by 16 bases, with 8 bases of the junction left unmatched. This CDR3 is 12 amino acids long. CDR3 sequence: CASSRGQGGCFF. As DNA, the CDR3 is TGTGCCAGCAGCCGGGGACAGGGGGGATGCTTCTTC. Supplemented by reference TRBV28 and TRBJ2-1, the full variable domain reads DVKVTQSSRYLVKRTGEKVFLECVQDMDHENMFWYRQDPGLGLRLIYFSYDVKMKEKGDIPEGYSVSREKKERFSLILESASTNQTSMYLCASSRGQGGCFFGPGTRLTVL.

The chain employs TRBV5-1 and TRBJ2-7, with no clear D. Trimming cost V 2 bases and J 5 bases, with 5 bases left between them. This CDR3 has 11 residues. CDR1 and CDR2 (germline): SGHRS, YFSETQ. In DNA form, the CDR3 reads TGCGCCAGCAGCTTCCGGGACGAGCAGTACTTC. As protein: CASSFRDEQYF.

The chain links TRBV5-1 to TRBJ2-5; D gene ambiguous. The CDR3 extends over 13 amino acids. Per the germline V gene, CDR1 is SGHRS and CDR2 is YFSETQ. Trimming took 6 bases from V and 1 from J, leaving 10 bases between them. The CDR3 nucleotides are TGCGCCAGCACCAAAGACTTCCAAGAGACCCAGTACTTC. Translation: CASTKDFQETQYF.